This TCR beta chain was sequenced during a study of T cells after posttransplantation cyclophosphamide. Points from the study as a whole: Skin or GI-infiltrating T cells shared few TRB sequences with blood. Later blood repertoires were often dominated by clones from the donor CD8+ memory compartment. After PTCy, TRB diversity resembled that of CNI/methotrexate controls.

On the day of bone marrow donation, the related graft donor provided peripheral blood. The protocol was immunoSEQ multiplex PCR, while the TCRdb copy is restricted to in-frame clones and leaves out a portion. This sample yields 66,000 or so clones, of which just under 95% are seen a single time; roughly 3% belongs to the top ten. Note on this clone: No antigen is known for it.

Trimming shortened V by 1 base and J by 0 bases, and 6 bases separated the two germline ends. The germline gives CDR1 MNHNS, CDR2 SASEGT. The CDR3 covers 14 residues. The sequence derives from a woman aged 30 to 39 in good health and a related stem cell transplant donor. The chain has TRBV6-1 and TRBJ1-1, with unresolved D. Sequencing was done on a sample of PBMCs. The CDR3 loop is CASSEVVLNTEAFF. The CDR3, as DNA: TGTGCCAGCAGTGAAGTCGTATTGAACACTGAAGCTTTCTTT.